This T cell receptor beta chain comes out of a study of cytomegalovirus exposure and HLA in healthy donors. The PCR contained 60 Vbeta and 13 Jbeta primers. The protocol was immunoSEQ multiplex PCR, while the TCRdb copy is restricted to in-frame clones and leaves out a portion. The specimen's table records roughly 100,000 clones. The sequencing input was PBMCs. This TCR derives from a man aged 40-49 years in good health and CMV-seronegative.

This CDR3 is CASSLGVNRERSPLHF. CDR3 DNA: TGTGCCAGCAGCTTAGGGGTGAACAGGGAGAGGTCACCCCTCCACTTT. V usage is TRBV11-2 and J usage is TRBJ1-6, with a possible D match to TRBD1 (6 bases). The germline V and J ends were trimmed by 1 base and 10 bases, with 17 bases remaining between them. CDR1 is SGHAT, CDR2 FQNNGV, per germline. This CDR3 region has 16 residues.